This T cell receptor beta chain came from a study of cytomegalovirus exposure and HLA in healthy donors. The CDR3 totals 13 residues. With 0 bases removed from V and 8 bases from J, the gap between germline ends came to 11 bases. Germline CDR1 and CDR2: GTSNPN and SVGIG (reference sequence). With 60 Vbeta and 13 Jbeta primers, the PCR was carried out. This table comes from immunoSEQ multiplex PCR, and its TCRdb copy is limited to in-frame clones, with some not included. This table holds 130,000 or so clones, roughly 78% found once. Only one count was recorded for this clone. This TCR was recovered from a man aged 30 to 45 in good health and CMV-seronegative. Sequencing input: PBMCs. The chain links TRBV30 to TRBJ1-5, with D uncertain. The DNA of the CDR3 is TGTGCCTGGAGTGTACAACCCGAGGAGCCCCAGCATTTT. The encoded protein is CAWSVQPEEPQHF.